This entry features one TCR beta chain sequence. Alongside a J-beta primer mix, a sample-barcoded 5' primer served in a second PCR lasting about 7 to 11 cycles. TCRdb recomputed calls from the 5' RACE reads with MiXCR, one row per CDR3 protein. The table lists 700,000 to 1,000,000 distinct CDR3 sequences, under 45% of them singletons, with about 21% in the top ten. The data were taken from a study of blood T cells in healthy people across ages. The CDR3 extends over 14 amino acids. Germline trimming cut 7 bases from V and 6 bases from J; bases unmatched to any gene: 8. Germline-derived CDR1 and CDR2 are MNHEY and SVGEGT.

V and J are TRBV6-2 or TRBV6-3 and TRBJ2-1; 8 bases align to TRBD2. The sequenced material came from blood. This sequence originates from a man aged 60 to 75 in good health. The CDR3 sequence: CASTSGGRRNEQFF. CDR3 sequence (DNA): TGTGCCAGCACCTCGGGGGGGAGGCGCAATGAGCAGTTCTTC.